Included here is one TCR beta chain sequence, with context. Its antigen remains undetermined. Nothing much larger sits one base from this clone, and base qualities are not available. The data derive from a study of Ad26.COV2.S vaccination and SARS-CoV-2 variants (dated by TCRdb to about 2021). At the level of the whole study: Vaccine-arm donors came from COV1001, a multicentre, randomized, double-blind, placebo-controlled phase I-IIa trial of Ad26.COV2.S in healthy adults. Ad26.COV2.S was administered intramuscularly at 5 x 10^10 or 1 x 10^11 viral particles, either as a single shot or as two shots given 56 days apart. TCRbeta repertoire sequencing served as the tool for gauging how specific and how broad the SARS-CoV-2-reactive T cell receptors were following Ad26.COV2.S vaccination. A total of 32 samples were included in the TCR-sequenced set, comprising roughly 19 Ad26.COV2.S vaccine recipients, 5 placebo recipients and 8 SARS-CoV-2 convalescent individuals. Trial participants were randomized into five groups of five: low-dose or high-dose Ad26.COV2.S given once or twice, or placebo on both occasions. Throughout the experiments and outcome assessment, investigators stayed blinded to trial group allocation.

Including the terminal cysteine and phenylalanine, the CDR3 comprises 13 residues. CDR3 DNA only is kept here, 39 bases in frame from base 1. Via the germline V gene, CDR1 is MNHEY and CDR2 SVGAGI. Trimmed from V: 8 bases; trimmed from J: 3 bases; junction bases lacking a gene match: 2. The immunoSEQ Assay was used to sequence TCRbeta CDR3 regions. After extraction, genomic DNA underwent amplification by bias-controlled multiplex PCR, followed by high-throughput sequencing. The paper's processing steps were these. To quantify the absolute abundance of each unique TCRbeta CDR3 region, sequences were collapsed and filtered. T cell fraction was estimated by normalizing TCRbeta template counts to usable DNA, which was measured by amplifying reference genes present in all nucleated cells. Repertoire TCRs were annotated as SARS-CoV-2-specific when V gene, CDR3 amino acid sequence and J gene were exactly matched to a known reactive TCR set. MIRA supplied the reference SARS-CoV-2 TCR set, which was filtered for enrichment in COVID-19-positive ImmuneCODE repertoires so that public or cross-reactive TCRs were removed. Based on the MIRA antigens, annotated TCRs were further analysed at the level of specific ORF or position within ORF. Depth was the summed frequency of annotated unique rearrangements, while breadth was defined as annotated unique rearrangements over total unique productive rearrangements. Two-sided Wilcoxon rank-sum tests were applied when comparing TCR breadth between groups. The source is immuneACCESS, and TCRdb retained only in-frame sequences with V and J called. Part of the clones is not carried over; for the studies checked, unresolved V genes explain less than half of this, and the remainder is unexplained. V and J calls and clone size are those listed in that table; D and trimming were worked out from the DNA. The sample includes about 390,000 clones, with less than 90% observed a single time. Of the sample, approximately 3.7% falls within the top ten clones.

The treatment or condition label, as the study defines it: some 19 received Ad26.COV2.S at low or high dose, single or two shots; 5 received placebo; per-sample allocation not given. Repertoires of vaccine and placebo recipients were sequenced from samples taken on day 63 after the first injection. Between 29 July and 7 August 2020, Cohort 1b enrolled around 25 adults aged 18-55 years at one site in Boston, USA. Ad26.COV2.S consisted of a replication-incompetent adenovirus type 26 vector by which a prefusion-stabilized SARS-CoV-2 spike protein from the original Wuhan strain was expressed. Overall results and qualifications from the work: Ad26.COV2.S recipients had higher spike-specific TCR breadth than placebo recipients (P = 0.0014). The study lacked the statistical power to compare responses across vaccine doses or regimens. The authors noted that total T cell responses may have been underestimated by the TCR breadth and depth analyses. Vaccine and placebo recipients had comparable non-spike TCR breadth, which fits with the vaccine containing only spike. After vaccination, substantial breadth of spike-specific CD8+ and CD4+ T cell responses was reported.

This TCR derives from a person aged 18-60 years who received the Ad26.COV2.S COVID-19 vaccine or a placebo. The rearranged chain carries TRBV6-5 and TRBJ1-4; TRBD1 fits 8 bases in the junction. Here the sequenced sample was peripheral blood, taken in a trial of Ad26.COV2.S vaccine versus placebo. The CDR3 region has the sequence CASLDRANEKLFF. Read as DNA, the sequence is TGTGCCAGCCTGGACAGGGCTAATGAAAAACTGTTTTTT.